Each of the 2 T cell receptor beta chains below was sequenced from the same sample in a study of Ad26.COV2.S vaccination and SARS-CoV-2 variants. Data came from immunoSEQ multiplex PCR; TCRdb stores just in-frame clones and leaves some out. The data show some 190,000 clones, approximately 90% seen once. Here the sequenced sample was peripheral blood, taken after recovery from COVID-19. The receptors were gathered from a human donor who had recovered from COVID-19.

The sample holds one count of this clone. The rearrangement joins TRBV7-8 to TRBJ2-1; 13 bases line up with TRBD2. The V and J ends lost 5 bases and 0 bases, in that order; junction bases with no gene match: 4. Germline V lookup: CDR1 SGHVS, CDR2 FQNEAQ. The CDR3 spans 17 residues. CDR3 sequence (DNA): TGTGCCAGCAGCATAGGACTAGCGGGAGCCTCCTACAATGAGCAGTTCTTC. Protein product: CASSIGLAGASYNEQFF. The full variable domain, its missing parts supplied by reference TRBV7-8 and TRBJ2-1, is GAGVSQSPRYKVAKRGQDVALRCDPISGHVSLFWYQQALGQGPEFLTYFQNEAQLDKSGLPSDRFFAERPEGSVSTLKIQRTQQEDSAVYLCASSIGLAGASYNEQFFGPGTRLTVL.

With regard to this clone: Other DNA sequences within the sample encode an identical CDR3. The chain links TRBV30 to TRBJ1-5; unclear D gene. Germline V gives CDR1 GTSNPN, CDR2 SVGIG (reference sequence). V was cut by 0 bases and J by 2 bases, with 5 bases left in between. The CDR3 is made up of 13 amino acids. This CDR3 reads CAWSVRGNQPQHF. The CDR3 DNA follows: TGTGCCTGGAGTGTACGAGGCAATCAGCCCCAGCATTTT.